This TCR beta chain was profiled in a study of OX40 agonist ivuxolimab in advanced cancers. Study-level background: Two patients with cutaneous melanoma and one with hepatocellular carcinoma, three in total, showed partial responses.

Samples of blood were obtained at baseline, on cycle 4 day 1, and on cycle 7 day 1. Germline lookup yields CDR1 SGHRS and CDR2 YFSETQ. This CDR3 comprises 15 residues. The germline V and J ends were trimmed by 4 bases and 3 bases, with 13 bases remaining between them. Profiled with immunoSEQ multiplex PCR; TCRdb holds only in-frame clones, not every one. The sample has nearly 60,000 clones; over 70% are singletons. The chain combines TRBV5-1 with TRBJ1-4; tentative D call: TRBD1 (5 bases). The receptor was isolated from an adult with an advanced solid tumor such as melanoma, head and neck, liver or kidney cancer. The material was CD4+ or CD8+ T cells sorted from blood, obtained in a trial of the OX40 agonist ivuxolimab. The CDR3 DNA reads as TGCGCCAGCAGCACGACCGGGACGCCTAATGAAAAACTGTTTTTT. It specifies CASSTTGTPNEKLFF.